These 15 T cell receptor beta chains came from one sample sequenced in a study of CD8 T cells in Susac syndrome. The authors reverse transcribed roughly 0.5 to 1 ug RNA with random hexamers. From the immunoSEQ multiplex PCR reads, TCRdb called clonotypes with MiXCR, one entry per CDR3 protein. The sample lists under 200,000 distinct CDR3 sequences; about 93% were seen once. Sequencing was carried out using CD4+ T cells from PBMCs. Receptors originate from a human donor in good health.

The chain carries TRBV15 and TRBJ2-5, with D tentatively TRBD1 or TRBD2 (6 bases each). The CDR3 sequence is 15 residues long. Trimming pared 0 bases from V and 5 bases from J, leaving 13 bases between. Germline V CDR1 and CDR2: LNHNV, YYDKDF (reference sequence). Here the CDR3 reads CATSRDWGAEETQYF. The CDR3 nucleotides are TGTGCCACCAGCAGAGATTGGGGGGCCGAGGAGACCCAGTACTTC.

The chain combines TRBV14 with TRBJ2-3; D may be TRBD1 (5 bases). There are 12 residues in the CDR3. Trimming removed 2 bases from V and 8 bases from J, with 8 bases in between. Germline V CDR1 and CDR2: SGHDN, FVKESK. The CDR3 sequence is CASSQQGPTQYF. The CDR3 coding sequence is TGTGCCAGCAGCCAACAGGGTCCTACGCAGTATTTT.

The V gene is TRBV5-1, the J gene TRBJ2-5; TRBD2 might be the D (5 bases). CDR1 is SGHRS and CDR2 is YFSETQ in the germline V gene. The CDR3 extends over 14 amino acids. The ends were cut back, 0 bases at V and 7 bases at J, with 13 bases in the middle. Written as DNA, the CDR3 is TGCGCCAGCAGCTTGGAGGGTAGCGAAGGGACCCAGTACTTC. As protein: CASSLEGSEGTQYF.

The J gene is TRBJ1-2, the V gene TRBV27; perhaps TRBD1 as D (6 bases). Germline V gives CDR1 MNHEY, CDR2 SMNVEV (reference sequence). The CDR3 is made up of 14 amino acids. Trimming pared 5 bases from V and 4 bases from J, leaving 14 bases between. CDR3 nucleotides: TGTGCCAGCAGTCCCCTGCCCAGGGGCTATGGCTACACCTTC. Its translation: CASSPLPRGYGYTF.

CDR3 sequence reads: CAWSVPPSPRAQYF. CDR3 nucleotide sequence: TGTGCCTGGAGTGTACCCCCGTCACCCCGGGCGCAGTATTTT. The chain recombines TRBV30 with TRBJ2-3; D unresolved. The germline V gene has CDR1 GTSNPN and CDR2 SVGIG (reference sequence). Trimming pared 0 bases from V and 10 bases from J, leaving 17 bases between. This CDR3 has 14 amino acids.

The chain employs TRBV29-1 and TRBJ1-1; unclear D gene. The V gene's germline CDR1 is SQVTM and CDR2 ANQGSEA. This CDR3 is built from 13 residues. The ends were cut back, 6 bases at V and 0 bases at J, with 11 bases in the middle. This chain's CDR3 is CSVLGRMNTEAFF. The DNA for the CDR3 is TGCAGCGTCTTGGGCCGGATGAACACTGAAGCTTTCTTT.

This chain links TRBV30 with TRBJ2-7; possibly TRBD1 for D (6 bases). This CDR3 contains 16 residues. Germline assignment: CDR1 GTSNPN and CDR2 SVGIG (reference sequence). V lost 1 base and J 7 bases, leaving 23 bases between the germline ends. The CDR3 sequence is CAWSASRAGGPWEQYF. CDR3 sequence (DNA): TGTGCCTGGAGTGCCTCCCGGGCTGGGGGCCCATGGGAGCAGTACTTC.

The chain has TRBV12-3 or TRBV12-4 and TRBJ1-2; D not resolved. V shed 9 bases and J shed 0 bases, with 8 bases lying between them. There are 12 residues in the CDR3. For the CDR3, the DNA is TGTGCCAGTACGAACACTAACTATGGCTACACCTTC. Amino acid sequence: CASTNTNYGYTF.

In DNA, the CDR3 is TGTGCCAGCAGTTCTGTAGAAGCAGATCTACGAGGGCAGTACTTC. It encodes CASSSVEADLRGQYF. The chain joins TRBV12-3 or TRBV12-4 to TRBJ2-7, with unresolved D. The CDR3 length is 15 residues. Trimming took off 4 bases at V and 9 bases at J, with 22 bases between the two ends.

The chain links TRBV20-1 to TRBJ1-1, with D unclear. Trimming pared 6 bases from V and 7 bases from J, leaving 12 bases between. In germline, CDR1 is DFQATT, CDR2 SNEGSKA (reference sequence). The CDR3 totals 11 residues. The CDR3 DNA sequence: TGCAGTGCGGGTACTGCCGATGAAGCTTTCTTT. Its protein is CSAGTADEAFF.

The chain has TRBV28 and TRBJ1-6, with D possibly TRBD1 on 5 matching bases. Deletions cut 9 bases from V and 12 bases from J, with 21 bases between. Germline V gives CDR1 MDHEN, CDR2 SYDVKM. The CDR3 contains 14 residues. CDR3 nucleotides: TGTGCCAGTTGGGACCACCCCTACCGGTTACCCCTCCACTTT. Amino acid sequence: CASWDHPYRLPLHF.

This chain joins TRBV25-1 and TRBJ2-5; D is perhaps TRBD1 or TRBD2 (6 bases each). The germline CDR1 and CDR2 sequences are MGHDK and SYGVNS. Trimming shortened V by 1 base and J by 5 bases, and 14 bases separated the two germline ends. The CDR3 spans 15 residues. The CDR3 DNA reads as TGTGCCAGCAGTGAATGGAGGGGGGATGAGGAGACCCAGTACTTC. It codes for CASSEWRGDEETQYF.

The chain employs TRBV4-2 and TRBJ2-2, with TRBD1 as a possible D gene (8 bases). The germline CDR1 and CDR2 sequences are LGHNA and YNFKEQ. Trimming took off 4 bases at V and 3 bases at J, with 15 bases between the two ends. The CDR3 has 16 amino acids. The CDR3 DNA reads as TGTGCCAGCAGCCGACGGACAGGGAGGGACACCGGGGAGCTGTTTTTT. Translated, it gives CASSRRTGRDTGELFF.

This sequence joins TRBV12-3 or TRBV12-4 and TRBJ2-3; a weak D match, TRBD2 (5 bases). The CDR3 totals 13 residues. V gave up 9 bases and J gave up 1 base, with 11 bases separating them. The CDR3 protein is CASTSGGTDTQYF. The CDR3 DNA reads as TGTGCCAGTACCTCCGGGGGCACAGATACGCAGTATTTT.

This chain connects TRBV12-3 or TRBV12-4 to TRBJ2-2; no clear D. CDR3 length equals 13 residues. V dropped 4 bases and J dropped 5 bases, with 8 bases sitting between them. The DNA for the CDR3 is TGTGCCAGCAGTTATAGGAGTACCGGGGAGCTGTTTTTT. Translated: CASSYRSTGELFF.